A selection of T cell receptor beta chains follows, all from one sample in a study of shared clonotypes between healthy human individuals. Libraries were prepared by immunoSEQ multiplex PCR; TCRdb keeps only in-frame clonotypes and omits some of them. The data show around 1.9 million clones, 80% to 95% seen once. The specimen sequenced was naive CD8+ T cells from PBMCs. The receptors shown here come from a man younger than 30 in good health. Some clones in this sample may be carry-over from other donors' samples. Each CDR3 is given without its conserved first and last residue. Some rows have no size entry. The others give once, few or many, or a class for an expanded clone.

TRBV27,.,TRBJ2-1,ASSLAVFSSYNEQF
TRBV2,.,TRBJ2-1,ASSDSLGRF
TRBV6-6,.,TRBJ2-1,ASSSGLIYNEQF
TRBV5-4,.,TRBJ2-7,ASSEGWGPFEQY
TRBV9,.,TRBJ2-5,ASSVEGELLTQETQY
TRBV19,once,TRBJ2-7,ASSPKGRITYEQY
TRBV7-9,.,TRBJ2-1,ASSLRTGGVNEQF
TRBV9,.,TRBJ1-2,ASSPTGSTDSFYGYT
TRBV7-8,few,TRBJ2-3,ASSLGGRSTDTQY
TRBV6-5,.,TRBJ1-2,ASSSRDRIYGYT
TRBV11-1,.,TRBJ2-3,ASSLVGGATDTQY
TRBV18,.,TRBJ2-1,ASSHGLPSYNEQF
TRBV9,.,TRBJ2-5,ASSHRTGNSQETQY
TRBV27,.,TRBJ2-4,ASSWAGAGNIQY
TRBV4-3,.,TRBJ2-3,ASSQGGTGVLDTQY
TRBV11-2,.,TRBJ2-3,ASSLPGAGWDTQY
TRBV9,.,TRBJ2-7,ASSAGLAGEQY
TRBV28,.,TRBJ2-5,ASSLAPKETQY
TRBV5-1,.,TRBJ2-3,ASSVGFGQGTDTQY
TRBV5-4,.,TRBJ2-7,ASSLRQGTFYEQY
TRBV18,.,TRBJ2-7,ASSPRGDLLYEQY
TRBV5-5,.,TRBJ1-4,ASSSYRTGTNEKLF
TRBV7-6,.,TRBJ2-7,ASSNPRDGSFEQY
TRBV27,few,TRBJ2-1,ASTVTSGSGNEQF
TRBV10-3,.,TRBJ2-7,AISESPNSYEQY
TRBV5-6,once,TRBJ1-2,ASHPGGFYGYT
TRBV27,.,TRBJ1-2,ASSLEQGYGYT
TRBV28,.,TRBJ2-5,ASSSRQETQY
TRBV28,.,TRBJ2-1,ASSQLPPEAIYNEQF
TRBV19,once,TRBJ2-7,ASSIGAGGDGEQY
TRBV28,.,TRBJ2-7,ASSSTGTSSYEQY
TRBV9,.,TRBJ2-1,ASSAAGGYYEQF
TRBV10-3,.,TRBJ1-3,AISGDRLASGNTIY
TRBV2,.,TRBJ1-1,ASSDRGRATEAF
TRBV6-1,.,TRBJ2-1,ASSERGTPYNEQF
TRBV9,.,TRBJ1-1,ASSAGGREAF
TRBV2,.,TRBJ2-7,ASSVGVSRAYEQY
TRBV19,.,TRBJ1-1,ASSIGTEFGNTEAF
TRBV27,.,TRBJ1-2,ASSLGRVGGYT
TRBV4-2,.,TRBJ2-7,ASSNPREKAYEQY
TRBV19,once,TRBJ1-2,ASFDRKKINYGYT
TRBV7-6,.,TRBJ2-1,ASSFLREGPHREQF
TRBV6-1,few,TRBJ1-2,ASTTGGGYT
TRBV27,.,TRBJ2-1,ASSSQEYNEQF
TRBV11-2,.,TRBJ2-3,ASRTRTQGKAPDTQY
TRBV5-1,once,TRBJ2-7,ASSPRGLSSYEQY
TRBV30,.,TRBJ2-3,AWSDGVTDTQY
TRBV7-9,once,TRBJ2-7,ASSPRVAGGGEQY
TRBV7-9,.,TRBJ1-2,ASSLEEASYGYT
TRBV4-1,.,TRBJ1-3,ASSQVSSLNTIY
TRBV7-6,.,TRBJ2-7,ASSLGDRGRNVGEQY
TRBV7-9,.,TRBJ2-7,ASSLAGILLGDEQY
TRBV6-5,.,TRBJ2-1,ASSNWGSGVYNEQF